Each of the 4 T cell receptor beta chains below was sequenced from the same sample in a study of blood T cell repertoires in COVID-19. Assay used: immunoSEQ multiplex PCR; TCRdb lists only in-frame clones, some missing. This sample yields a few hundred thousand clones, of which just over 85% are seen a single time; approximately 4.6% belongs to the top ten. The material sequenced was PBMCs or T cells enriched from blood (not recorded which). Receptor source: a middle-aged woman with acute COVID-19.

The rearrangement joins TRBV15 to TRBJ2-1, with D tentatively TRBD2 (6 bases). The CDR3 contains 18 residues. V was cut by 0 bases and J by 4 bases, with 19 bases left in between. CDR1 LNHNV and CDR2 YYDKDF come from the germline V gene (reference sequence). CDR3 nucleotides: TGTGCCACCAGCAGAGAGGAGACCGGGAGCGAGACGTACAATGAGCAGTTCTTC. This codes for CATSREETGSETYNEQFF.

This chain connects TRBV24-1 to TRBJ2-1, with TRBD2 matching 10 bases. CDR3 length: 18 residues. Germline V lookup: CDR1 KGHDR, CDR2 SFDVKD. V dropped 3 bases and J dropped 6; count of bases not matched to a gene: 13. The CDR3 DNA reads TGTGCCACCAGTGATCCGAACTTGGTAGCGGGAGGCCTCAATGAGCAGTTCTTC. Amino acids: CATSDPNLVAGGLNEQFF.

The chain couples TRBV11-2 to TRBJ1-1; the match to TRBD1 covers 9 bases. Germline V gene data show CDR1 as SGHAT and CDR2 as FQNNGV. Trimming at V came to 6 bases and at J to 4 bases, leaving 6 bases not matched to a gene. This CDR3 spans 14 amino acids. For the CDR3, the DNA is TGTGCCAGCAGGCGACAGGGGGTACGCACTGAAGCTTTCTTT. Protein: CASRRQGVRTEAFF.

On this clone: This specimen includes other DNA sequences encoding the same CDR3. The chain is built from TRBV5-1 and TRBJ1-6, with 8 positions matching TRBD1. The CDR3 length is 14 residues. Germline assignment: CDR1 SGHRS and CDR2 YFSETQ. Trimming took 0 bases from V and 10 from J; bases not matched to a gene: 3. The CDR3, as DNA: TGCGCCAGCAGCTTGGGGACAGGGCGCTCACCCCTCCACTTT. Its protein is CASSLGTGRSPLHF.